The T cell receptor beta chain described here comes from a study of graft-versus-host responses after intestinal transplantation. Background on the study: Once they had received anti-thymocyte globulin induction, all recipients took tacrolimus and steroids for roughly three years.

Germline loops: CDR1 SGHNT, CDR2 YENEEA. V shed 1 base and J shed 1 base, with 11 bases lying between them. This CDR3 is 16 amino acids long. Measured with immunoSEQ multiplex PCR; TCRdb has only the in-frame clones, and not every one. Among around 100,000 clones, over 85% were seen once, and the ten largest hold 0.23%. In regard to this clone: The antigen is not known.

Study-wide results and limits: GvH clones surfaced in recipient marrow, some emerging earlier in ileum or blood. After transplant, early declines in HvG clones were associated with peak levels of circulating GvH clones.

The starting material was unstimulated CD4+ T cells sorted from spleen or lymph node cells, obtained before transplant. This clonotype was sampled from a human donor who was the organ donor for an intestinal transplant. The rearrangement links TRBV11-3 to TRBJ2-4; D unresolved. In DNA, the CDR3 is TGTGCCAGCAGCTTAGGCAAAATGGGGGCCAAAAACATTCAGTACTTC. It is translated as CASSLGKMGAKNIQYF.